This paragraph covers one TCR beta chain sequence. The assay was immunoSEQ multiplex PCR, and TCRdb's table has in-frame clones only and misses some. This table has around 130,000 clones, 89% appearing once. The germline V and J ends were trimmed by 1 base and 4 bases, with 5 bases remaining between them. Germline V gives CDR1 SGHAT, CDR2 FQNNGV. The CDR3 is 12 amino acids. The data belong to a study of control samples from healthy donors and cancer patients. The receptor was derived from a man between 50 and 59 years old with head and neck cancer. The source material was PBMCs. V usage is TRBV11-2 and J usage is TRBJ2-7; D is uncertain. The CDR3, as DNA: TGTGCCAGCAGCTTAGTAGGATACGAGCAGTACTTC. Amino acids: CASSLVGYEQYF.